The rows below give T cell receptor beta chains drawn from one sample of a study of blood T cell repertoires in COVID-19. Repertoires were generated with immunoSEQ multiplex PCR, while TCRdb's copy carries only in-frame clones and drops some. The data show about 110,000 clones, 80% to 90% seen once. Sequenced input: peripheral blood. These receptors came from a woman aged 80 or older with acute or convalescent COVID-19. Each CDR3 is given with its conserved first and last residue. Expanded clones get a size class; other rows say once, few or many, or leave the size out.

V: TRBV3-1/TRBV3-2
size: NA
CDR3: CASSQGGQGFKNIQYF

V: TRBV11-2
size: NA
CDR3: CASSLMGGTNSPLHF

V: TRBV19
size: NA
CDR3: CATKIGGRNTGELFF

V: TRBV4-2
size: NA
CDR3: CASSQSGLAGGEQYF

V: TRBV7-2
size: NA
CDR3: CASSLVGLAGRETQYF

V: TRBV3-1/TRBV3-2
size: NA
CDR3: CASSTGGSGNQPQHF

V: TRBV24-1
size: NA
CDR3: CATSVSTYGYTF

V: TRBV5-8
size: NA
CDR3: CASSWGTGDGYTF

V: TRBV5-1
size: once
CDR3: CASSLGSRSSGNTIYF

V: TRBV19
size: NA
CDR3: CASSAGTGGLKETQYF

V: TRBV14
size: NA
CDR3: CASSSSQGAFYNEQFF

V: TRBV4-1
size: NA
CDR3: CASSQVPGLAGMNTGELFF

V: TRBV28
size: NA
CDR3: CASSLRGGFNNEQFF

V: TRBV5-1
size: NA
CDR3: CASSFSFPYGYTF

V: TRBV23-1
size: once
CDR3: CASSSRDRGSYEQYF

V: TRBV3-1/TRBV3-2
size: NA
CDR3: CASSHETRTDRNEKLFF

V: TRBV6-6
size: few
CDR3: CASSLRQGLTEAFF

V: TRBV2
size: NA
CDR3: CASFLGRGYTEAFF

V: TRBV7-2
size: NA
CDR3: CASSLESGEQFF

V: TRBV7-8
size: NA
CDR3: CASSPKILAMTYNEQFF

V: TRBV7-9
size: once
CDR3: CASSHRDRVHF

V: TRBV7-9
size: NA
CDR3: CASSLRTSRRDTGELFF

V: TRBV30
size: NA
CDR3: CAWSAVGIGNTLGF

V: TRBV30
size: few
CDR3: CAWSGTGISGANVLTF

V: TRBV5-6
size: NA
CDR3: CASSPGGSEQYF

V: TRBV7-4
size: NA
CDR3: CASSLVTGYSNQPQHF

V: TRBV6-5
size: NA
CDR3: CASKTIAGGQETQYF

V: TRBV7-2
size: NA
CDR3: CASSPGGTGNREQYF

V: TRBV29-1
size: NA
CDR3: CSVEKGHNTGELFF

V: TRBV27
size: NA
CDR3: CASRSDLLNTEAFF

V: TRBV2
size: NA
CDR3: CASREGGAPYNEQFF

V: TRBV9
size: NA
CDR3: CASSGQGSSYNEQFF

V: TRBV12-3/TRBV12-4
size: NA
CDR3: CASSLLQETQYF

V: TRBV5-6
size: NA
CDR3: CASSFADLGSPLHF

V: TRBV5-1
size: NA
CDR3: CASSLGQGESETQYF

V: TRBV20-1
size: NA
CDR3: CSAADWDEQFF

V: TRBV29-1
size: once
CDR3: CSVVQGQGSYEQYF

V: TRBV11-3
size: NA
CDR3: CASSLGTRYNEQFF

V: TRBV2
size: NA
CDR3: CASRGRTDNYGYTF

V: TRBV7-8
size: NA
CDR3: CASSPTSRRYGYTF

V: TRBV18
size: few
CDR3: CASSRGGDTEAFF

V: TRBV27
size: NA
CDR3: CASRAEGPEQPQHF

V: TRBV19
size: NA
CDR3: CASSIVGTEIFSNQPQHF

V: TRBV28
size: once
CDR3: CASRGGQGNVFGYTF

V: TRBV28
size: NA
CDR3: CASRPRGGRETQYF

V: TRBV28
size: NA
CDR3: CASSLLGQGKYEQYF

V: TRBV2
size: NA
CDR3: CASSLDGQNNSPLHF

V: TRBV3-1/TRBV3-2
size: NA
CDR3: CASNPGLAGSSEQFF

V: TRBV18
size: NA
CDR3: CASSPEILAKNIQYF

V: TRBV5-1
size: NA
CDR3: CASSFSETQYF

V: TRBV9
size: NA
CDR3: CASSPEGSGVYGYTF

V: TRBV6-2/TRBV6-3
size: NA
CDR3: CASSYIHGGSSGNTIYF

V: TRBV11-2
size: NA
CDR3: CASSPGGSYNSPLHF

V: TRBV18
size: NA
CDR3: CASSSGTGATYGYTF

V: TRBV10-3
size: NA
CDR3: CAIRPTGDTEAFF

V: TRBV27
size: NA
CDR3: CASSFRGRSGLGQPQHF

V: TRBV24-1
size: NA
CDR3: CATSDGTGSQPQHF

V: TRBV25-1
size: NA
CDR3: CASSDAVGGRHGYTF

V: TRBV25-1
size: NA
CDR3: CASSELAVTSTNEKLFF